One and the same sample provided the 18 T cell receptor beta chains below, sequenced in a study of T cells expressing NK-cell markers. From the 5' RACE reads, TCRdb lists one entry per CDR3 protein and no DNA. Here the sample table reports around 550,000 distinct CDR3 sequences. Sequencing was done on a sample of blood T cells: a sorted CD56 or NKG2C T cell subset, CD4+ or CD8+ T cells, or bulk PBMC T cells (not recorded which). All receptors come from a man aged 18 to 29 in good health.

The J gene is TRBJ2-2, the V gene TRBV30; the TRBD1 assignment by TCRdb is unverifiable without DNA. In germline, CDR1 is GTSNPN, CDR2 SVGIG (reference sequence). The CDR3 is 16 amino acids. Here the CDR3 reads CAWSPPWTVNTGELFF. Drawing the rest from reference TRBV30 and TRBJ2-2, the complete variable domain is SQTIHQWPATLVQPVGSPLSLECTVEGTSNPNLYWYRQAAGRGLQLLFYSVGIGQISSEVPQNLSASRPQDRQFILSSKKLLLSDSGFYLCAWSPPWTVNTGELFFGEGSRLTVL.

J is TRBJ2-1 and V is TRBV6-1; with no DNA, the TCRdb D assignment of TRBD1 cannot be verified. Germline lookup yields CDR1 MNHNS and CDR2 SASEGT. This CDR3 is built from 12 residues. The chain's CDR3 is CAKPPVYNEQFF.

This chain connects TRBV9 to TRBJ2-3; the D call from TCRdb, TRBD1, cannot be confirmed without DNA. Germline lookup yields CDR1 SGDLS and CDR2 YYNGEE. The CDR3 totals 14 residues. CDR3 amino acids: CASSRDNPTDTQYF.

The genes are TRBV4-2 and TRBJ2-6; TCRdb's D call of TRBD2 is untestable without DNA. Germline V gene lookup returns CDR1 LGHNA and CDR2 YNFKEQ. The CDR3 extends over 22 amino acids. The CDR3 protein is CASSQAGPWVPRINSGANVLTF.

CDR3 region: CSGSQGNEQFF. J is TRBJ2-1 and V is TRBV29-1; with no DNA, the TCRdb D assignment of TRBD1 cannot be verified. The germline V gene has CDR1 SQVTM and CDR2 ANQGSEA. The CDR3 runs 11 residues.

J is TRBJ2-5 and V is TRBV12-3 or TRBV12-4; TCRdb indicates TRBD2, and absent DNA this call remains unverified. This CDR3 is built from 15 residues. Here the CDR3 reads CAVGASGDPKETQYF.

The CDR3 sequence is CASSTSRDRSPRWAYEQYF. The rearrangement uses TRBV6-4 and TRBJ2-7; absent DNA, TCRdb's TRBD1 call cannot be checked. Germline assignment: CDR1 MRHNA and CDR2 SNTAGT. There are 19 residues in the CDR3.

The chain uses TRBV11-1 and TRBJ2-2. CDR1 is SGHAT, CDR2 FQDESV, per germline (reference sequence). This CDR3 is built from 14 residues. The CDR3 loop is CASSHPTNTGELFF.

The chain uses TRBV5-5 and TRBJ2-3. Germline V gene data show CDR1 as SGHKS and CDR2 as YYEKEE (reference sequence). The CDR3 sequence is 14 residues long. The CDR3 sequence is CASSVSQNTDTQYF.

The chain recombines TRBV6-1 with TRBJ2-3; there is no DNA to check the TCRdb D call of TRBD2. From germline, CDR1 is MNHNS and CDR2 SASEGT. The CDR3 has 15 amino acids. The CDR3: CASNPLAGAQDTQYF.

This chain joins TRBV4-3 and TRBJ2-3; TCRdb picks TRBD2, but there is no DNA to check that call. Per germline, CDR1 LGHNA and CDR2 YSLEER. The CDR3 is 19 residues long. The CDR3 is CASSQENVFSGSSTDTQYF.

The rearrangement joins TRBV20-1 to TRBJ1-6; TCRdb's D gene call, TRBD1, goes unchecked for lack of DNA. The CDR3 loop spans 14 amino acids. Germline CDR1 reads DFQATT; CDR2 reads SNEGSKA (reference sequence). CDR3 in amino acids: CSARPTGDSSPLHF.

The chain links TRBV5-1 to TRBJ1-1; absent DNA, TCRdb's TRBD1 call cannot be checked. The germline gives CDR1 SGHRS, CDR2 YFSETQ. The CDR3 runs 14 residues. The CDR3 is CASSPLGADGVTFF.

The chain uses TRBV6-5 and TRBJ2-1; the TCRdb D gene call, TRBD2, has no DNA to confirm it. CDR3 length equals 14 residues. Germline assignment: CDR1 MNHEY and CDR2 SVGAGI. CDR3: CASSYLRERNEQFF.

V is TRBV6-2 or TRBV6-3 and J is TRBJ2-7; no DNA is available, so the TRBD1 call from TCRdb remains unchecked. CDR3 length equals 14 residues. Germline loops: CDR1 MNHEY, CDR2 SVGEGT. The CDR3 sequence: CASERTGGNYEQYF.

The V call is TRBV5-1, the J call TRBJ2-5; TCRdb calls TRBD1, which cannot be checked without DNA. This CDR3 is built from 14 residues. Germline CDR1 is SGHRS and CDR2 is YFSETQ. CDR3 residues: CASSAAPNQETQYF.

The chain joins TRBV12-3 or TRBV12-4 to TRBJ2-4; TCRdb names TRBD1, which stays unverified in the absence of DNA. The CDR3 spans 15 residues. CDR3 residues: CASSFGRGPKNIQYF.

The V gene is TRBV4-2, the J gene TRBJ2-1; TCRdb's assignment of TRBD2 cannot be checked, as there is no DNA. The CDR3 extends over 16 amino acids. The V gene's germline CDR1 is LGHNA and CDR2 YNFKEQ. The CDR3 is CASSRLVSAISNEQFF.